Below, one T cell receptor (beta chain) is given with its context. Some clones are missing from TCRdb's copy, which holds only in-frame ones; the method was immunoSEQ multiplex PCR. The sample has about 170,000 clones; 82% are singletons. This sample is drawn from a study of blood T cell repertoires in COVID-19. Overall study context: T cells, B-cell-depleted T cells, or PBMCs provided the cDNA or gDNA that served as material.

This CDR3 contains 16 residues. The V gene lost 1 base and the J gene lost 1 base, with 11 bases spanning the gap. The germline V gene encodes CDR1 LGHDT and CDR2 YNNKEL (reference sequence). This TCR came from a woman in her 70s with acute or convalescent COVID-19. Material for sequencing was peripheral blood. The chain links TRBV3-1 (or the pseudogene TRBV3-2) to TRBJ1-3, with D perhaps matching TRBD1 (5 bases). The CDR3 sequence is CASSQARGLSGNTIYF. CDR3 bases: TGTGCCAGCAGCCAAGCGCGGGGGTTGTCTGGAAACACCATATATTTT.